The clone carrying this T cell receptor (beta chain) was observed a handful of times. The antigen is not known. The whole isolated RNA underwent reverse transcription, so sequencing captured expressed TCRB transcripts. Sequencing was performed with immunoSEQ multiplex PCR; in TCRdb, only in-frame clones are kept and a portion is missing. The sample has about 370,000 clones, around 10% seen once; the top ten hold about 0.6%. The data are from a study of beta chain features in type 1 diabetes. Whole-study findings and limits: Insertion counts at VDJ junctions were lower in type 1 diabetes patients, who also showed more deletions there. A cDNA-based sequencing approach could over-represent cells with high TCR expression. Moderately but significantly shorter TCRB CDR3s were found in Type 1 diabetes patients in all four CD4+ subsets.

CDR3 length: 14 amino acids. Per germline, CDR1 MNHNS and CDR2 SASEGT. Deletions cut 6 bases from V and 4 bases from J, with 13 bases between. This receptor was identified in a man between 25 and 39 years old with type 1 diabetes. What was sequenced was central memory CD4+ T cells from blood. The V call is TRBV6-1, the J call TRBJ2-1, with D tentatively TRBD1 or TRBD2 (5 bases each). The CDR3 nucleotides read TGTGCCAGCAGCCAAGGGACGGTTTACAATGAGCAGTTCTTC. Translating gives CASSQGTVYNEQFF.